The 7 T cell receptor beta chains below come from one sample, sequenced in a study of shared clonotypes between healthy human individuals. The assay was immunoSEQ multiplex PCR, and TCRdb's table has in-frame clones only and misses some. The sample consists of around 610,000 clones, approximately 96% of them appearing once. The naive CD8 population came from CD45RO-negative cells selected for CCR7, without terminally differentiated effector memory CD45RA+ cells. The sample consisted of naive CD8+ T cells sorted from blood. These receptors were collected from a woman in her 30s in good health.

V gene TRBV28 combines with J gene TRBJ2-3, with D possibly TRBD2 on 6 matching bases. The ends were cut back, 5 bases at V and 0 bases at J, with 15 bases in the middle. The CDR3 consists of 16 residues. The germline V gene encodes CDR1 MDHEN and CDR2 SYDVKM. The CDR3 DNA is TGTGCCAGCAGTCCTGTCGAGCGGGTTAGCACAGATACGCAGTATTTT. This translates into CASSPVERVSTDTQYF.

The rearrangement joins TRBV7-6 to TRBJ2-5, with TRBD2 matching 12 bases. The DNA end favors TRBJ2-7, so the J call may be wrong. There are 15 residues in the CDR3. In germline, CDR1 is SGHVS, CDR2 FNYEAQ. CDR3 sequence (DNA): TGTGCCAGCAGCGTTCGACTAGCGGGAGCCTACGAGCAGTACTTC. Its translation: CASSVRLAGAYEQYF.

J is TRBJ2-5 and V is TRBV13; 10 bases map to TRBD1. J gave up 4 bases and V 5 bases, and 10 bases lay outside the gene matches. The CDR3 runs 16 residues. Germline values: CDR1 PRHDT, CDR2 FYEKMQ (reference sequence). The CDR3 bases are TGTGCCAGCAGCGCAGACGGGACAGGGGCGAGAGAGACCCAGTACTTC. Translated, it gives CASSADGTGARETQYF.

This sequence joins TRBV20-1 and TRBJ2-5; D may be TRBD2 (5 bases). The end of the DNA is better explained by TRBJ2-7, so the J call may be wrong. CDR1 and CDR2 (germline): DFQATT, SNEGSKA (reference sequence). This CDR3 is 11 amino acids long. The CDR3 DNA sequence: TGCAGTGCCCCACTAGAATACGAGCAGTACTTC. Protein: CSAPLEYEQYF.

This clone was recorded only once. V usage is TRBV7-2 and J usage is TRBJ2-5; 11 bases align to TRBD2. The J call may not be correct, given that the DNA end is closer to TRBJ2-7. The CDR3 is 16 amino acids. CDR1 is SGHTA, CDR2 FQGNSA, per germline. The CDR3 loop reads CASSSILAGDSYEQYF. DNA of the CDR3: TGTGCCAGCAGCTCGATACTAGCGGGAGACTCCTACGAGCAGTACTTC.

The genes are TRBV4-1 and TRBJ2-6; D not resolved. Germline V gene sequence: CDR1 MGHRA, CDR2 YSYEKL. This CDR3 contains 16 residues. Trimming stripped 1 base from V and 0 bases from J, with 7 bases between. CDR3: CASSQGQYSGANVLTF. In DNA form, the CDR3 reads TGCGCCAGCAGCCAAGGGCAATACTCTGGGGCCAACGTCCTGACTTTC.

This chain connects TRBV4-1 to TRBJ2-3; tentative D call: TRBD1 (5 bases). The V end was cut by 1 base, the J end by 1 base, with 12 bases between. The CDR3 has 16 residues. Germline V gives CDR1 MGHRA, CDR2 YSYEKL. The chain's CDR3 is CASSQVFQGGTDTQYF. CDR3 in DNA: TGCGCCAGCAGCCAAGTGTTTCAGGGTGGCACAGATACGCAGTATTTT.